This TCR beta chain was captured by sequencing in a study of T cell responses to AZD1222 COVID-19 vaccine. General observations from the study: Spike-wide coverage was observed for vaccine-associated CD4 TCRs, with dominant responses at 160-218 and 743-854. Repertoires in all cases were sampled only once the peak T cell response had passed.

The CDR3 has 14 amino acids. Germline V CDR1 and CDR2: SGHTA, FQGNSA. The V end lost 5 bases, the J end lost 8 bases, and 13 bases lay between the germline ends. Assay used: immunoSEQ multiplex PCR; TCRdb lists only in-frame clones, some missing. The table has 150,000 or so clones, around nine tenths seen once. To note about this clone: Its antigen is undetermined.

The J gene is TRBJ1-6, the V gene TRBV7-2; tentative D call: TRBD1 (5 bases). Material: peripheral blood, obtained on day 0 of AZD1222 vaccination. The receptor comes from an adult in good health. This CDR3 is CASSPRGKDSPLHF. CDR3 nucleotide sequence: TGTGCCAGCAGCCCGCGGGGCAAGGATTCACCCCTCCACTTT.